Reported below is one TCR beta chain. In its sample, this clone was seen a few times. The antigen it recognizes is unknown. Base qualities were left out, and no much larger clone turns up one base away. This specimen belongs to a study of beta chain features in type 1 diabetes (dated by TCRdb to the late 2010s). As for the study more broadly: No differences in mean age, gender distribution, total cell number or subset yield were found between patients and healthy donors. A total of roughly 100 million sorted cells were examined across all samples, and RNA yield correlated strongly with the number of cells per subset. In the study, TCRB repertoires of sorted circulating CD4+ T cell subsets from recently diagnosed type 1 diabetes patients were compared with those of matched healthy donors. Regulatory and stem cell-like memory subsets were isolated from only 8 patients and about 8 healthy donors, whereas naive and central memory subsets came from all 30 or so donors. Findings and caveats that apply to the study as a whole: Sequencing cDNA rather than genomic DNA could over-represent highly expressing activated cells, although activation and CD3 levels did not differ between groups. In all four CD4+ subsets, TCRB CDR3 length was moderately but significantly shorter in type 1 diabetes patients. Because small numbers of individuals were included in the HLA sub-analyses, any influence of HLA type on TCRB rearrangement was left unresolved. PCR might favor shorter templates, but patient and control samples were amplified and corrected together, so any skew would affect both groups equally. Naive, central memory and regulatory TCRB repertoires appeared to be more similar among patients than among healthy donors. At VDJ recombination sites, patients with type 1 diabetes made fewer insertions and deleted more nucleotides, a pattern implying thymic rearrangement abnormalities.

The entire amount of isolated RNA was reverse transcribed using the High Capacity cDNA Reverse Transcription Kit, so the sequenced TCRB transcripts were expressed ones. Deep immunoSEQ sequencing was performed on naive, central memory and regulatory T cell samples, with an average of roughly 3.3 million total reads per sample. Sorted cells were lysed in RLT buffer, and RNA was extracted using DNase-treated RNeasy Micro or Mini kits according to cell number. To prevent cross-contamination, every cell subset was processed on its own, while patient and healthy donor samples were processed together. The immunoSEQ multiplex PCR was used to amplify TCRB sequences from cDNA, generating 87-bp fragments that spanned the CDR3 region. Sequencing of the amplicons was done on the Illumina HiSeq platform. The authors' pipeline ran thus. Synthetic template baselines were used to correct PCR bias computationally, reads within Hamming distance 2 were collapsed, and singletons that could not be merged were discarded. Reads were aligned against IMGT to assign V, D and J genes, CDR3 length and insertions or deletions at six rearrangement sites. Within each subset, clonotype counts were normalized to sorted cell number, after which true diversity and Gini coefficients were computed with the tcR R package. The overlap coefficient, calculated on TCRB nucleotide sequences, was used to quantify repertoire sharing. TCRdb re-hosts the immuneACCESS table, in-frame sequences only. Its copies lack some clones; in the studies checked, an unresolved V gene accounts for under half of them, and the cause for the rest is not known. The D gene and trimming were derived from the DNA, and the V and J assignments and clone size from that table. The sample includes 150,000 or so clones, with approximately 9.8% observed a single time. The top ten clones comprise 0.65% of the sample.

The cysteine opens and the phenylalanine closes a CDR3 of 13 amino acids. Only the CDR3 part of the read is kept: 39 bases, read in frame from the first base. The junction shows trimming of 6 bases on V and 5 bases on J, and the gene matches do not reach 3 bases of it. According to the germline V gene, CDR1 reads SNHLY and CDR2 reads FYNNEI. A single peripheral blood draw of around 100 mL on average was collected from each donor into heparinised tubes. Using a panel that included CD45RO, CCR7, CD25, CD127, CD95 and CD27, naive, central memory, regulatory and stem cell-like memory CD4+ T cells were sorted on a BD FACSAria II. Purity was above 98% for every sorted population. PBMCs were separated immediately by Lymphoprep density gradient centrifugation and were stained directly, without being cultured. So that batch effects would be minimized, each experiment stained and sorted samples in pairs, pairing one healthy donor with one patient.

The sequence derives from a woman between 40 and 55 years old in good health. Sample: central memory CD4+ T cells from blood. In this chain, TRBV2 is recombined with TRBJ1-4; 7 nucleotides in the junction match TRBD1. The CDR3 region reads CASRTGRNEKLFF. The DNA is TGTGCCAGCAGGACAGGGAGGAATGAAAAACTGTTTTTT.